This T cell receptor beta chain originates from a study of T and B cells in COVID-19 patients (dated by TCRdb to 2020 to 2021). Turning to the overall study: In this study, adaptive immunity was profiled in COVID-19 patients who either had active infection or had recovered, using TRB and IGH repertoire sequencing of peripheral blood. A recovered cohort included over 15 patients who provided approximately 20 samples, and most of these patients had mild to moderate COVID-19 treated on an outpatient basis. Patients in the recovered cohort had a median age of around 30 years, compared with roughly 67 years for patients in the active-infection cohort. Of the approximately 19 patients in the active-infection cohort, 12 were critically ill and needed mechanical ventilation or ECMO. Comorbidities linked to unfavorable COVID-19 outcome were present in about 90% of the 20 patients in the active-infection cohort. The TCR and BCR sequence repository comprised under 45 patients and 70 or so time points, with over 8 million TCR sequences analysed. Two patients were included in both the recovered and active cohorts because samples were available from active disease and after recovery. For the repertoire analyses, the comparison was an age-matched reference group of roughly 37 healthy donors who were negative for COVID-19 antibodies. As many as 9 follow-up blood samples were collected from each patient, and in some individuals these samples spanned different disease stages.

The table lists this clonotype with a few counts. The specificity of this receptor is unknown. No clone much larger than this one lies a single base away; base qualities are absent. The paper's findings and limits, for the study overall: The cohort was judged too small for assessing how HLA contributes to COVID-19 susceptibility or severity. A total of 2,000 to 2,500 TCR clusters were exclusive to the recovered cohort, and some 29 of those clusters were low-pGen clusters. Few blood samples were available from mildly ill patients while symptoms were present or from severe cases at early time points. Strongly skewed TRBV/TRBJ gene usage was reported in patients with COVID-19. The reported TCR clusters were stated to require prospective validation before clinical use. During active COVID-19 the TRB repertoires were highly clonal, but at recovery diversity and richness rose above the levels seen in healthy donors. Specific T cell subsets (CD4+/Treg/CD8+) and sorted SARS-CoV-2-responsive or tetramer+ T cells had not yet been sequenced, with those experiments still ongoing.

The run used an Illumina MiSeq. Multiplex PCR with BIOMED2 TRB-A/B primer pools was used to amplify the TRB rearrangements. Illumina-compatible adapters and 7-nucleotide sample barcodes were attached to the amplicons in two consecutive PCRs. All library PCRs used Phusion HS II polymerase. Amplicons were gel-purified with the NucleoSpin Gel and PCR Clean-up kit, quantified on Qubit, and pooled at around 3.7 nM. The quality of the amplicon pool was checked on an Agilent 2100 Bioanalyzer prior to Illumina next-generation sequencing. The authors processed their data as follows. Annotation of TRB rearrangements was done in MiXCR 3.0.8 with the default MiXCR reference library. Sequences with fewer than 2 reads and non-productive reads were filtered out, and every unique CDR3 nucleotide sequence was treated as a single clone. R 3.5.1 was used to calculate clonality, diversity, richness and V-J gene usage. GLIPH2 was used to cluster TCRs by CDR3 similarity, and OLGA was used to calculate generation probabilities. Only GLIPH2 clusters with at least four unique TCR clonotypes present in at least three individuals were retained. TCRdb reran the public reads through fastp at Q25 and MiXCR, keeping productive beta chains. Identical CDR3 protein sequences are pooled into one entry, listed with their most common genes and DNA. TCRdb, not the original authors, processed these V and J calls. The sample table contains approximately 5,100 distinct CDR3 sequences; only one count was recorded for 27% of them. The ten largest clones represent roughly a third of the sample.

TRB repertoires were amplified using roughly 230-550 ng of genomic DNA isolated from blood. The CDR3, from cysteine to phenylalanine, totals 15 residues. Only the CDR3 portion is preserved as DNA: 45 bases, with reading frame beginning at the first base. Trimmed from V: 7 bases; trimmed from J: 3 bases; junction bases lacking a gene match: 8. The germline V gene sets CDR1 to MNHEY and CDR2 to SVGEGT. Sequencing was performed on blood. This TCR was sampled from a human donor with active COVID-19. This receptor chain uses TRBV6-2 or TRBV6-3 and TRBJ1-4; TRBD1 agrees with 7 junctional bases. The DNA sequence is as follows: TGTGCCAGCAACCCTGAGGGGGCAGCTAATGAAAAACTGTTTTTT. Translation gives CASNPEGAANEKLFF.